This is a list of T cell receptor beta chains from one sample in a study of regulatory T cells in long-lasting Graves disease. MiXCR was run by TCRdb on the multiplex PCR reads, yielding one entry per CDR3 protein. The table shows 400,000 or so distinct CDR3 sequences, with around 20% occurring only once. The sequencing here drew on peripheral blood mononuclear cells (PBMCs), taken when the disease was refractory, from a patient treated with antithyroid drugs. These receptors were obtained from a female donor with Graves disease. CDR3s include the opening cysteine and the closing phenylalanine or tryptophan. A D gene is named only where the DNA matches it firmly. The size field is filled for only some rows; it gives once, few, many or a size class.

NA	many	TRBV6-1	TRBJ2-7	TGTGCCAGCAGTGCTGAAGGCGGCTACGAGCAGTACTTC	CASSAEGGYEQYF
NA	NA	TRBV5-1	TRBJ1-1	TGCGCCAGCAGCGGGACCCAGCCAGGCCCCCCTGAAGCTTTCTTT	CASSGTQPGPPEAFF
TRBD2	NA	TRBV6-1	TRBJ2-1	TGTGCCAGCAGGGGGATACCCGGGACTAGCGGGACAATTTCCAATGAGCAGTTCTTC	CASRGIPGTSGTISNEQFF
NA	many	TRBV6-8	TRBJ2-5	TGTGCCAGCAGACAACAGGGATTAGAGACCCAGTACTTC	CASRQQGLETQYF
NA	many	TRBV30	TRBJ1-1	TGTGCCTGGATGAGAGCGATGAACACTGAAGCTTTCTTT	CAWMRAMNTEAFF
TRBD1	few	TRBV6-5	TRBJ1-5	TGTGCCAGCAGTTTGGGACAGGGGGACGGTCAGCCCCAGCATTTT	CASSLGQGDGQPQHF
TRBD2	many	TRBV10-3	TRBJ2-5	TGTGCCATCAGTGAGTCAAATAGCGGGGGACAAGAGACCCAGTACTTC	CAISESNSGGQETQYF
TRBD1	few	TRBV30	TRBJ1-6	TGTGCCTGGAGTGCCCACAGGGGTTATAATTCACCCCTCCACTTT	CAWSAHRGYNSPLHF
NA	many	TRBV7-3	TRBJ1-1	TGTGCCAGCAGCTTAAAGGGGGGCACTGAAGCTTTCTTT	CASSLKGGTEAFF
NA	many	TRBV5-1	TRBJ1-2	TGCGCCAGCAGCGAAACTCGGGGTGGCGGCTACACCTTC	CASSETRGGGYTF
TRBD1	NA	TRBV9	TRBJ1-2	TGTGCCAGCAGCGACGGGACAGGAGCTAACTATGGCTACACCTTC	CASSDGTGANYGYTF
NA	few	TRBV11-1	TRBJ1-1	TGTGCCAGCAGCTCTTCGTCCAGGGGAACTGGGAACACTGAAGCTTTCTTT	CASSSSSRGTGNTEAFF
NA	NA	TRBV7-9	TRBJ1-2	TGTGCCAGCAGCTTAGAAACCCTTGGCTACACCTTC	CASSLETLGYTF